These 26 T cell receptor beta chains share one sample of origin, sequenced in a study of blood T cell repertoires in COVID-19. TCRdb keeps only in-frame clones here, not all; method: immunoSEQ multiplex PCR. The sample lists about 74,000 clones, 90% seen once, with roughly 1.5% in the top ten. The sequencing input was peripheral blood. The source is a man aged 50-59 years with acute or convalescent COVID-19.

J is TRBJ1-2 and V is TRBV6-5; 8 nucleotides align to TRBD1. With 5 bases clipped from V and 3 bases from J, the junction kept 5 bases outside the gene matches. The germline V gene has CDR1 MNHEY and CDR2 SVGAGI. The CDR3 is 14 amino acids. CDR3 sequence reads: CASSTWTGYYGYTF. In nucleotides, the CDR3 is TGTGCCAGCAGTACTTGGACAGGGTACTATGGCTACACCTTC.

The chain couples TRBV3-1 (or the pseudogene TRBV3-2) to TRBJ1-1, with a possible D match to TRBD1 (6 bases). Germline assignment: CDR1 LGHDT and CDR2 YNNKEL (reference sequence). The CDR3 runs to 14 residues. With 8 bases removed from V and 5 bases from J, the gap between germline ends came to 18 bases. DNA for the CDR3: TGTGCCAGCGGGTGGTACAGGGATTCGACTGAAGCTTTCTTT. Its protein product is CASGWYRDSTEAFF.

CDR3 protein: CASSQALGSTGELFF. DNA of the CDR3: TGTGCCAGCAGCCAGGCGTTGGGGAGCACCGGGGAGCTGTTTTTT. The rearrangement joins TRBV3-1 (or the pseudogene TRBV3-2) to TRBJ2-2, with D possibly TRBD2 on 5 matching bases. Germline V gives CDR1 LGHDT, CDR2 YNNKEL (reference sequence). The CDR3 runs 15 residues. V gave up 3 bases and J gave up 4 bases, with 12 bases separating them.

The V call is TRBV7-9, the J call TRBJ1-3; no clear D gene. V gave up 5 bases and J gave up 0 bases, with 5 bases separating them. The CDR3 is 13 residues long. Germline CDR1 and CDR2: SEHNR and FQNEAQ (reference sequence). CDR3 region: CASSPSSGNTIYF. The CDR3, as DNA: TGTGCCAGCAGCCCTAGCTCTGGAAACACCATATATTTT. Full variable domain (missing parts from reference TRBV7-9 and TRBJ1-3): DTGVSQNPRHKITKRGQNVTFRCDPISEHNRLYWYRQTLGQGPEFLTYFQNEAQLEKSRLLSDRFSAERPKGSFSTLEIQRTEQGDSAMYLCASSPSSGNTIYFGEGSWLTVV.

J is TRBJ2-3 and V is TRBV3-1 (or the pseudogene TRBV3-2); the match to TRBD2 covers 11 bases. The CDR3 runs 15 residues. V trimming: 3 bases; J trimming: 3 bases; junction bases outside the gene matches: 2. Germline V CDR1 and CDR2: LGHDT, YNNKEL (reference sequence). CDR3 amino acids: CASSHLAGGTDTQYF. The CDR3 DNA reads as TGTGCCAGCAGCCATTTAGCGGGAGGGACAGATACGCAGTATTTT.

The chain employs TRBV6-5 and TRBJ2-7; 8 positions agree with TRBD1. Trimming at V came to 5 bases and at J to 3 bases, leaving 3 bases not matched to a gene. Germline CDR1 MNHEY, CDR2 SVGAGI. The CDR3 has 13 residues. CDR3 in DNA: TGTGCCAGCAGTATCACAGGGGGCTACGAGCAGTACGTC. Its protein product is CASSITGGYEQYV.

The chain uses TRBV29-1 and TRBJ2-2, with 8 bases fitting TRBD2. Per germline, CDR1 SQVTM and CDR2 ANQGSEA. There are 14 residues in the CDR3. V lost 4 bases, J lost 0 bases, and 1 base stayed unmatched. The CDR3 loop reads CSVVGRANTGELFF. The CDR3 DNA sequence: TGCAGCGTTGTCGGGAGGGCGAACACCGGGGAGCTGTTTTTT.

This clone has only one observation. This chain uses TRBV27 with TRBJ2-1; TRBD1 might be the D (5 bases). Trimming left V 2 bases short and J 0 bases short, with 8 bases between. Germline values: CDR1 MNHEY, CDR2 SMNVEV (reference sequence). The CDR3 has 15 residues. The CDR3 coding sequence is TGTGCCAGCAGTTTAAGGGGCGGCTCCTACAATGAGCAGTTCTTC. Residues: CASSLRGGSYNEQFF.

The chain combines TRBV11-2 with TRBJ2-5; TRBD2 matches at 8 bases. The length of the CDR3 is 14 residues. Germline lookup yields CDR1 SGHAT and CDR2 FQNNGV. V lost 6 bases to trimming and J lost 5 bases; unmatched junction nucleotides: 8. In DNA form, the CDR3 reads TGTGCCAGCAGACCCAGCGGGAGTTCGGAGACCCAGTACTTC. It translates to CASRPSGSSETQYF.

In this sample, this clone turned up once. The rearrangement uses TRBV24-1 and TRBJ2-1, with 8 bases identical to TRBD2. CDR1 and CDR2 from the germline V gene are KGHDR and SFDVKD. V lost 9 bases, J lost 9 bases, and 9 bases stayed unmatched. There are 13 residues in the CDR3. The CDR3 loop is CATGDGGDAEQFF. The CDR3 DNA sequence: TGTGCCACCGGGGACGGGGGGGATGCTGAGCAGTTCTTC.

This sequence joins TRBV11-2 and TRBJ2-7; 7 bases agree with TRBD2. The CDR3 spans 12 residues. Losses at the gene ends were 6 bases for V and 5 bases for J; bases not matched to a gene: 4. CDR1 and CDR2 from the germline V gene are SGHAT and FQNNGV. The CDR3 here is CASRSGGDEQYV. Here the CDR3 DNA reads TGTGCCAGCAGGTCGGGGGGAGACGAGCAGTACGTC.

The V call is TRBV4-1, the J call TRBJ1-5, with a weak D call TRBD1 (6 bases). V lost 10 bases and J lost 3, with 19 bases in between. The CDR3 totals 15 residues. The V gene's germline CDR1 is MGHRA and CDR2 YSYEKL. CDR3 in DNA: TGCGCCACTGGCGTGTTGCCGGGACACAATCAGCCCCAGCATTTT. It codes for CATGVLPGHNQPQHF.

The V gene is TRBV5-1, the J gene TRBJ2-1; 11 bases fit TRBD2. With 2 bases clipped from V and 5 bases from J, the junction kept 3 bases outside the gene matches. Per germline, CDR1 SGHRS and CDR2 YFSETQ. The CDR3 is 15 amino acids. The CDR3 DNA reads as TGCGCCAGCAGCTTACTAGCGGGGGAACACAATGAGCAGTTCTTC. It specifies CASSLLAGEHNEQFF.

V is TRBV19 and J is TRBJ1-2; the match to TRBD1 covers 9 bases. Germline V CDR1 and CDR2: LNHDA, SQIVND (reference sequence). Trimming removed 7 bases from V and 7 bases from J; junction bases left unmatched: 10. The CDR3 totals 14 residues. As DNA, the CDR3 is TGTGCCAGTAATCCCCGGGACAGGGTTCCTGGCTACACCTTC. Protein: CASNPRDRVPGYTF. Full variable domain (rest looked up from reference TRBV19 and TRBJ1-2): DGGITQSPKYLFRKEGQNVTLSCEQNLNHDAMYWYRQDPGQGLRLIYYSQIVNDFQKGDIAEGYSVSREKKESFPLTVTSAQKNPTAFYLCASNPRDRVPGYTFGSGTRLTVV.

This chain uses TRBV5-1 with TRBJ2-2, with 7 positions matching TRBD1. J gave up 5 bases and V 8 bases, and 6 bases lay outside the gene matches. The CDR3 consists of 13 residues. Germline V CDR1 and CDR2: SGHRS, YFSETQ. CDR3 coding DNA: TGCGCCAGTACCCGGGACAGTACCGGGGAGCTGTTTTTT. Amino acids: CASTRDSTGELFF. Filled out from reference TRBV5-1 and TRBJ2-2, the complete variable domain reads KAGVTQTPRYLIKTRGQQVTLSCSPISGHRSVSWYQQTPGQGLQFLFEYFSETQRNKGNFPGRFSGRQFSNSRSEMNVSTLELGDSALYLCASTRDSTGELFFGEGSRLTVL.

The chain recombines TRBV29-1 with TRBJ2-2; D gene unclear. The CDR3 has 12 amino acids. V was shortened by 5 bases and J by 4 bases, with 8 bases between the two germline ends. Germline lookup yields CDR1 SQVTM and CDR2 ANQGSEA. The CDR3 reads CSVRLGTGELFF. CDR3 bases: TGCAGCGTTCGACTTGGCACCGGGGAGCTGTTTTTT.

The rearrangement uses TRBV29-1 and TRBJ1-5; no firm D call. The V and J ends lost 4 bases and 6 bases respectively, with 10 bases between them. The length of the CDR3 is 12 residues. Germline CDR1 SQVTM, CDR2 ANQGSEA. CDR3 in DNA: TGCAGCGTTGGTGAGGGCGGTCAGCCCCAGCATTTT. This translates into CSVGEGGQPQHF. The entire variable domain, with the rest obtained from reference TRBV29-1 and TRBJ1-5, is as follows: SAVISQKPSRDICQRGTSLTIQCQVDSQVTMMFWYRQQPGQSLTLIATANQGSEATYESGFVIDKFPISRPNLTFSTLTVSNMSPEDSSIYLCSVGEGGQPQHFGDGTRLSIL.

The CDR3 region has the DNA TGCGCCAGCAGCCAAGATAGTCCGGGAACCGATGAGCAGTTCTTC. Residues: CASSQDSPGTDEQFF. The J gene is TRBJ2-1, the V gene TRBV4-1; D is possibly TRBD2 (5 bases). The V gene lost 0 bases and the J gene lost 8 bases, with 14 bases spanning the gap. The CDR3 extends over 15 amino acids. Germline V gene sequence: CDR1 MGHRA, CDR2 YSYEKL.

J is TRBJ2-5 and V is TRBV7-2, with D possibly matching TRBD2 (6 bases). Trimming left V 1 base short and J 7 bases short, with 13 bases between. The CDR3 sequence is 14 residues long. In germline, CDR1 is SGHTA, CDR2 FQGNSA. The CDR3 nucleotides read TGTGCCAGCAGCTTAGGGGGGGAGCCAGGGACCCAGTACTTC. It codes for CASSLGGEPGTQYF.

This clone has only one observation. Here the CDR3 DNA reads TGTGCCAGCAGCCACCCCGGGGGGGTTCCTGAAAAACTGTTTTTT. This codes for CASSHPGGVPEKLFF. The J gene is TRBJ1-4, the V gene TRBV2, with D maybe TRBD1 (5 bases). The CDR3 covers 15 residues. CDR1 is SNHLY, CDR2 FYNNEI, per germline. The ends were cut back, 6 bases at V and 7 bases at J, with 18 bases in the middle.

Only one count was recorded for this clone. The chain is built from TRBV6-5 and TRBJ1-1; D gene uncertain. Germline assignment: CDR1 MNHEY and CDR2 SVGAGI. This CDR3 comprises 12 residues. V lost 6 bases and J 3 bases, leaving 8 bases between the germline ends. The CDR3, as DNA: TGTGCCAGCAGGGGCCCGGACACTGAAGCTTTCTTT. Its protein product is CASRGPDTEAFF.

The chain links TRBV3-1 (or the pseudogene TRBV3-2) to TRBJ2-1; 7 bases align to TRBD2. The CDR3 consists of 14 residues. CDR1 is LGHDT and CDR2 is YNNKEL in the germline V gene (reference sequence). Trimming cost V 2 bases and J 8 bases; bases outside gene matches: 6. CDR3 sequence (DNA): TGTGCCAGCAGCCAACCGGGAGGTGAGCATGAGCAGTTCTTC. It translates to CASSQPGGEHEQFF.

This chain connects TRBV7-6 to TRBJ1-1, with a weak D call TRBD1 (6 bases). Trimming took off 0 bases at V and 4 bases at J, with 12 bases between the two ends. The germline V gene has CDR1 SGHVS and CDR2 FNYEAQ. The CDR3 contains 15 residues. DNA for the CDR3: TGTGCCAGCAGCTTAGCGCTGGGGGCAAGCACTGAAGCTTTCTTT. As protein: CASSLALGASTEAFF.

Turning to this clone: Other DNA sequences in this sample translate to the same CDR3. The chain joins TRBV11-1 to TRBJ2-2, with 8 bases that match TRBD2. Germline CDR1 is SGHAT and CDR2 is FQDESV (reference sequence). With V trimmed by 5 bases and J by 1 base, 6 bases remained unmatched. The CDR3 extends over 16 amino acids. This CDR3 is CASSKNRGGNTGELFF. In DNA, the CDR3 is TGTGCCAGCAGCAAAAACCGGGGGGGGAACACCGGGGAGCTGTTTTTT. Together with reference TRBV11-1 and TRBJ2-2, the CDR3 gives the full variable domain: EAEVAQSPRYKITEKSQAVAFWCDPISGHATLYWYRQILGQGPELLVQFQDESVVDDSQLPKDRFSAERLKGVDSTLKIQPAELGDSAMYLCASSKNRGGNTGELFFGEGSRLTVL.

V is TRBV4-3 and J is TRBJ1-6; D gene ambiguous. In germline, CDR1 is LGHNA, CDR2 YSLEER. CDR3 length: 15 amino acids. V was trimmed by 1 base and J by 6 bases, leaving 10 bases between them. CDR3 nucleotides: TGCGCCAGCAGCCAAGGGCAGGAACTTAATTCACCCCTCCACTTT. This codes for CASSQGQELNSPLHF.

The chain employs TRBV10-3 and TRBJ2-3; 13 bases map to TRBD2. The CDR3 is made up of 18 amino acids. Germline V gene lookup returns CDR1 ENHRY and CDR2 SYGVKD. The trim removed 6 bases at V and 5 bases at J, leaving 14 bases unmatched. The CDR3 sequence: CAISLTSGRAGGEDTQYF. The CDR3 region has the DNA TGTGCCATCAGCCTCACTAGCGGGAGGGCCGGTGGGGAAGATACGCAGTATTTT.